This T cell receptor beta chain derives from a study of T-cell memory formation after mild COVID-19. TCRdb passed the 5' RACE reads through MiXCR, listing each CDR3 protein once. The data hold 25,000 to 35,000 distinct CDR3 sequences, with 7.4% observed a single time. V shed 4 bases and J shed 3 bases, with 10 bases lying between them. CDR1 is SGHAT and CDR2 is FQNNGV in the germline V gene. The CDR3 is 14 amino acids. This clonotype was seen at least ten times. The source material was PBMCs or a T cell subset sorted from them (not recorded which). The source is an adult woman who had mild COVID-19 (a few samples of this study predate the infection). Cell type and time point are not known. The rearrangement links TRBV11-2 to TRBJ1-5, with a tentative D call TRBD1 (5 bases). For the CDR3, the DNA is TGTGCCAGCAGCTCGGGACTATACAATCAGCCCCAGCATTTT. Residues: CASSSGLYNQPQHF.